Reported below is one TCR beta chain. Its antigen remains unidentified. This specimen comes from a study of cytomegalovirus exposure and HLA in healthy donors. Findings of the study overall: A later analysis found that most CMV-associated TCR beta chains appeared HLA-restricted. Some V segments could not be told apart, so they were left out, TRBV6-2 and TRBV6-3 among them.

Looked up from germline, CDR1 is MNHEY and CDR2 is SMNVEV (reference sequence). V dropped 8 bases and J dropped 3 bases, with 20 bases sitting between them. This CDR3 has 15 amino acids. PCR was performed using 60 Vbeta and 13 Jbeta primers. The assay was immunoSEQ multiplex PCR, and TCRdb's table has in-frame clones only and misses some. The table includes over 150,000 clones, approximately 80% detected once. Sequencing was done on a sample of PBMCs. This sequence was found in a man aged 18 to 30 in good health and CMV-seronegative. The chain uses TRBV27 and TRBJ2-7, with D possibly being TRBD1 (6 bases). The CDR3 nucleotides are TGTGCCAGCCTCGCTCAGAGGGGGAGCCTCTACGAGCAGTACTTC. It yields the protein CASLAQRGSLYEQYF.